The clone carrying this T cell receptor beta chain was counted a few times. This entry belongs to a study of blood T cell repertoires in COVID-19. Germline V gene lookup returns CDR1 MDHEN and CDR2 SYDVKM. V lost 2 bases to trimming and J lost 0 bases, with 10 bases between them. The CDR3 covers 16 residues. Cohort placement rested on clinical history that participants reported themselves. For recovered donors of Cohort 3, there were two negative PCRs, clearance, or symptom resolution. Under the authors' procedure: Reference gene primer amplification gave estimated nucleated cell counts. The protocol was immunoSEQ multiplex PCR, while the TCRdb copy is restricted to in-frame clones and leaves out a portion. That table furnishes V, J and clone size, whereas the DNA furnished D and trimming. This sample has about 440,000 clones, with about 90% found just once.

Sequencing was done on a sample of PBMCs or T cells enriched from blood (not recorded which). The receptor was isolated from a young man who had recovered from COVID-19. The rearrangement links TRBV28 to TRBJ2-2, with D possibly matching TRBD1 (6 bases). The CDR3 DNA reads TGTGCCAGCAGTTTACTCAGGACAGCGAACACCGGGGAGCTGTTTTTT. Its translation: CASSLLRTANTGELFF. The whole variable domain, filled in from reference TRBV28 and TRBJ2-2, reads DVKVTQSSRYLVKRTGEKVFLECVQDMDHENMFWYRQDPGLGLRLIYFSYDVKMKEKGDIPEGYSVSREKKERFSLILESASTNQTSMYLCASSLLRTANTGELFFGEGSRLTVL.